The source of this TCR beta chain is a study of T-cell reconstitution after alpha-beta-depleted transplantation in children. The V and J ends lost 2 bases and 7 bases respectively, with 12 bases between them. This CDR3 contains 14 residues. Germline CDR1 LNHDA, CDR2 SQIVND (reference sequence). This clonotype showed up many times. Antigen: not known. Preparation of the TCRbeta library involved a method that used unique molecular identifiers. MiXCR was run by TCRdb on the PCR reads, yielding one entry per CDR3 protein. Found here are around 440,000 distinct CDR3 sequences, about 10% of them singletons; the top ten hold around 2.2%. Whole-study results and caveats: Newly produced T cells mostly accounted for T-cell counts and diversity one year post-transplant.

This receptor was obtained from a child aged 2 to 10 with inherited bone marrow failure, due to receive a stem cell transplant. The rearrangement links TRBV19 to TRBJ2-1; D is undetermined. This material consisted of PBMCs, taken before TCRalphabeta/CD19-depleted stem cell transplant. In DNA form, the CDR3 reads TGTGCCAGTAGTATATCCAATAGCATGAATGAGCAGTTCTTC. This gives the protein CASSISNSMNEQFF.